This TCR beta chain originates from a study of OX40 agonist ivuxolimab in advanced cancers. Generated by immunoSEQ multiplex PCR, the TCRdb table keeps only in-frame clones and is missing some. The sample holds over 30,000 clones, around 82% seen once. With 6 bases clipped from V and 2 bases from J, the junction kept 7 bases outside the gene matches. The germline V gene encodes CDR1 MNHEY and CDR2 SMNVEV (reference sequence). The CDR3 length is 14 residues. V usage is TRBV27 and J usage is TRBJ2-7, with TRBD1 identical over 7 bases. The sequencing used CD4+ or CD8+ T cells sorted from blood, collected in a trial of the OX40 agonist ivuxolimab. The receptor's source is an adult with an advanced solid tumor such as melanoma, head and neck, liver or kidney cancer. The CDR3, as DNA: TGTGCCAGCAGATCTTTGGGACAGACCTACGAGCAGTACTTC. Translating it yields CASRSLGQTYEQYF.